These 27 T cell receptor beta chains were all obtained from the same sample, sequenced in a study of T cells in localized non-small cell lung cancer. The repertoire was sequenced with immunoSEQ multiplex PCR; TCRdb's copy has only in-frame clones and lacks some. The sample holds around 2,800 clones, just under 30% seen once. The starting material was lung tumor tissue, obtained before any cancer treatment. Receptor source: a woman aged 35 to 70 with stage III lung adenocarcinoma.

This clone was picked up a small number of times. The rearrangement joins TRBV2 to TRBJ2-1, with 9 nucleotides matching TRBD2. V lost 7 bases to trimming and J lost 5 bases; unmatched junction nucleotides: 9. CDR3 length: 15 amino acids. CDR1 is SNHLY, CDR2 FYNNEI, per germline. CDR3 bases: TGTGCCAGCATGATACTAGCGGGCCCCAACAATGAGCAGTTCTTC. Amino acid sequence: CASMILAGPNNEQFF. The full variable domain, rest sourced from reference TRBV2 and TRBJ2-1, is EPEVTQTPSHQVTQMGQEVILRCVPISNHLYFYWYRQILGQKVEFLVSFYNNEISEKSEIFDDQFSVERPDGSNFTLKIRSTKLEDSAMYFCASMILAGPNNEQFFGPGTRLTVL.

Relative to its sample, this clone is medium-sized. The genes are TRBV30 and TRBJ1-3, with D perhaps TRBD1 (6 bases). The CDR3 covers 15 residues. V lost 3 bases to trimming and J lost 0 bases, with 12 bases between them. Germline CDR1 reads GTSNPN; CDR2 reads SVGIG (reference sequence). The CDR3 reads CAWSWDTRSGNTIYF. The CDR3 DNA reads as TGTGCCTGGAGCTGGGACACCCGCTCTGGAAACACCATATATTTT.

This CDR3 reads CASRRTSGGALYLTDTQYF. CDR3 nucleotides: TGTGCCAGCAGAAGGACTAGCGGGGGGGCTTTATATCTCACAGATACGCAGTATTTT. V is TRBV6-8 and J is TRBJ2-3, with 15 nucleotides matching TRBD2. The germline V gene encodes CDR1 MNHGY and CDR2 SAAAGT. The J segment lost 2 bases and the V segment lost 6 bases, leaving 12 bases of the junction unmatched. The CDR3 spans 19 residues.

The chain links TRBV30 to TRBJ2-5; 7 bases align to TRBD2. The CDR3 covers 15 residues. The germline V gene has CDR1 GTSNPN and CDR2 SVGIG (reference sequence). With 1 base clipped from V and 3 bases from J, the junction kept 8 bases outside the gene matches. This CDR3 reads CAWSDQAGTKETQYF. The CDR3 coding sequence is TGTGCCTGGAGTGACCAAGCCGGGACTAAAGAGACCCAGTACTTC. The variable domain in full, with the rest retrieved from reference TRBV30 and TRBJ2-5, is SQTIHQWPATLVQPVGSPLSLECTVEGTSNPNLYWYRQAAGRGLQLLFYSVGIGQISSEVPQNLSASRPQDRQFILSSKKLLLSDSGFYLCAWSDQAGTKETQYFGPGTRLLVL.

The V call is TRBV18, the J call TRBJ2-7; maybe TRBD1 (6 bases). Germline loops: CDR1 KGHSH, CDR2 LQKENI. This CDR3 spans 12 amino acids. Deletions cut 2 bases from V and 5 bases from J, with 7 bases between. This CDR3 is CASSPKGDEQYF. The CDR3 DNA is TGTGCCAGCTCACCAAAGGGGGACGAGCAGTACTTC.

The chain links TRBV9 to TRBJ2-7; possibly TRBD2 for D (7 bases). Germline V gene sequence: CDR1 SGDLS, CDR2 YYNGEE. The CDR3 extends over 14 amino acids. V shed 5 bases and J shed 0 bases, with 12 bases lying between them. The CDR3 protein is CASSGGGLSYEQYF. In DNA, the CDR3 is TGTGCCAGCAGTGGCGGGGGCCTCTCCTACGAGCAGTACTTC.

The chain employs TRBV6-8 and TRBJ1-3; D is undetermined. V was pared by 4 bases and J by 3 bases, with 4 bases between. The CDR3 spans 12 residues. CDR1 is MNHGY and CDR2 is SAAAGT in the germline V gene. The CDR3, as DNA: TGTGCCAGCAGTTCGGGTGGAAACACCATATATTTT. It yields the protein CASSSGGNTIYF.

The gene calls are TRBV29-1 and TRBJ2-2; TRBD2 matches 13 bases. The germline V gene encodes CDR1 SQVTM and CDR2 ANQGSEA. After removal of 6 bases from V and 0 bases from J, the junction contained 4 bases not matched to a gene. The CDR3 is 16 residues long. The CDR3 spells CSVTGTSGANTGELFF. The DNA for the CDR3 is TGCAGCGTCACCGGGACTAGCGGGGCGAACACCGGGGAGCTGTTTTTT.

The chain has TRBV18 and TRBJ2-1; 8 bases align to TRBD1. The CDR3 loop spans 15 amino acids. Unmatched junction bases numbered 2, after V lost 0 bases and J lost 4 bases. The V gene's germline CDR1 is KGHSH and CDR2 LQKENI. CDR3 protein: CASSPPGQEYNEQFF. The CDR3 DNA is TGTGCCAGCTCACCACCGGGACAGGAATACAATGAGCAGTTCTTC.

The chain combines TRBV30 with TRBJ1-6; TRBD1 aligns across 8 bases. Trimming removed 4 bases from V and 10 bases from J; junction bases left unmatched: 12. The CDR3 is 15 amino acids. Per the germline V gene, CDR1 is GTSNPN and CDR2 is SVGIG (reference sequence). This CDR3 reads CAWNQGAGGTSPLHF. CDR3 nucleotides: TGTGCCTGGAACCAGGGGGCTGGGGGCACATCACCCCTCCACTTT.

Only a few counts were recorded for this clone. The CDR3 nucleotides are TGTGCCAGCAGCGTAGAACTGGGGGCGGATACGCAGTATTTT. This translates into CASSVELGADTQYF. This chain uses TRBV9 with TRBJ2-3; D might be TRBD1 (6 bases). CDR1 and CDR2 from the germline V gene are SGDLS and YYNGEE. This CDR3 contains 14 residues. V was clipped by 0 bases and J by 6 bases, with 11 bases between them.

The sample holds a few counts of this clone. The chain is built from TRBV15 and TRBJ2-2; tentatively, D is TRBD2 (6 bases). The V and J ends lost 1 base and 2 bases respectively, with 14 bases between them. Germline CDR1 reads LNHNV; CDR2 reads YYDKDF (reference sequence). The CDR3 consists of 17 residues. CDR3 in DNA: TGTGCCACCAGCAGAGCCCTCAGGAGGGGTAACACCGGGGAGCTGTTTTTT. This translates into CATSRALRRGNTGELFF.

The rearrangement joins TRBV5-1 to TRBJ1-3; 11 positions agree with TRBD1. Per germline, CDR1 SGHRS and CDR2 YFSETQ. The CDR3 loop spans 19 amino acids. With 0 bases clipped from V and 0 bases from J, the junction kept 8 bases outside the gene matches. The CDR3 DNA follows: TGCGCCAGCAGCTTGGGGGACAGGGGGTATGGAGACTCTGGAAACACCATATATTTT. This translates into CASSLGDRGYGDSGNTIYF.

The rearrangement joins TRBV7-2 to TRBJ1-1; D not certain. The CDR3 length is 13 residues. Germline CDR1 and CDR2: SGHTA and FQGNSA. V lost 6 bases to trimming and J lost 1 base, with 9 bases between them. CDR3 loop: CASSLDENTEAFF. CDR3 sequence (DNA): TGTGCCAGCAGTCTAGACGAGAACACTGAAGCTTTCTTT.

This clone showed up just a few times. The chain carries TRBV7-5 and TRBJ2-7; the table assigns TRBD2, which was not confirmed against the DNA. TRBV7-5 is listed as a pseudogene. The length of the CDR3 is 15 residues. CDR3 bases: TGTGCCAGCAGCCATCCCGGGGGGCGTAACTACGAGCAGTACTTC. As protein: CASSHPGGRNYEQYF.

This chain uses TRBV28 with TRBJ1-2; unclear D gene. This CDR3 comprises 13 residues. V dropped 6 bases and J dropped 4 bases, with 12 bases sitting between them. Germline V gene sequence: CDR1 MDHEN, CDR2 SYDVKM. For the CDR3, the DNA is TGTGCCAGCAGAGCCGCGGCGGGCTATGGCTACACCTTC. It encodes CASRAAAGYGYTF.

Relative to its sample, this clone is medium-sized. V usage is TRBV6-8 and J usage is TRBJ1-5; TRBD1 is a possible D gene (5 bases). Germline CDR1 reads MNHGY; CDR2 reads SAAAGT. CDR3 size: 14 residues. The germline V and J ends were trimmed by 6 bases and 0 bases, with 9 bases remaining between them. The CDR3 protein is CASRPDTSNQPQHF. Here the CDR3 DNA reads TGTGCCAGCAGGCCGGACACTAGCAATCAGCCCCAGCATTTT.

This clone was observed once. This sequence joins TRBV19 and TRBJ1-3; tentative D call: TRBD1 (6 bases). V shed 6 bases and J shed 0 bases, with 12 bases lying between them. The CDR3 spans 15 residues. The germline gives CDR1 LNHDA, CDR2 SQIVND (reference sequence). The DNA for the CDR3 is TGTGCCAGTAGACCCCGGACAGCCTCTGGAAACACCATATATTTT. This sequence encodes CASRPRTASGNTIYF.

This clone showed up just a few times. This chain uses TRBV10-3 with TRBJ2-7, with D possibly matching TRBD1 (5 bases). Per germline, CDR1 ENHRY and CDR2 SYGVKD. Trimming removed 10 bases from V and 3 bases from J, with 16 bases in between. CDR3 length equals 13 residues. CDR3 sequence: CATRRVQDYEQYF. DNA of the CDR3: TGTGCCACTCGTCGGGTACAGGACTACGAGCAGTACTTC.

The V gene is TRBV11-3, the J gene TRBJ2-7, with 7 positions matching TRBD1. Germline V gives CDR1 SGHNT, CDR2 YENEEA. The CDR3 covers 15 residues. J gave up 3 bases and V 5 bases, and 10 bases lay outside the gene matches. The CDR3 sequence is CASSKLRDSFYEQYF. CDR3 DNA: TGTGCCAGCAGCAAACTACGGGACAGTTTCTACGAGCAGTACTTC.

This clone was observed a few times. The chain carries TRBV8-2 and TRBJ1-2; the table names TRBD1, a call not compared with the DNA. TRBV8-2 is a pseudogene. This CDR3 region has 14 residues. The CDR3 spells CASSLRGLTNGYTF. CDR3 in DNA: TGTGCCAGCAGTCTCAGGGGGTTAACGAATGGCTACACCTTC.

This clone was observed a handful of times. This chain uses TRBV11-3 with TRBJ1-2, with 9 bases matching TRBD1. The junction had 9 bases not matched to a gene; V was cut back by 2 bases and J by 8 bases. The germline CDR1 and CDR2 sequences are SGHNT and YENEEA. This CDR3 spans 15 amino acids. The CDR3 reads CASSLTWDRAAGYTF. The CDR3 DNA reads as TGTGCCAGCAGCTTAACCTGGGACAGGGCGGCCGGCTACACCTTC.

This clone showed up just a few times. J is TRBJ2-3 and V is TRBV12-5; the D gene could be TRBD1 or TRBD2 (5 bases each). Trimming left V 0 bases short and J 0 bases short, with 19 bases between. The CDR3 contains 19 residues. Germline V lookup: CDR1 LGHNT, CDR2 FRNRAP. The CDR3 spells CASGLVPDGGLVSTDTQYF. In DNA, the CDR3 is TGTGCTAGTGGTTTGGTCCCTGATGGGGGTTTGGTTAGCACAGATACGCAGTATTTT.

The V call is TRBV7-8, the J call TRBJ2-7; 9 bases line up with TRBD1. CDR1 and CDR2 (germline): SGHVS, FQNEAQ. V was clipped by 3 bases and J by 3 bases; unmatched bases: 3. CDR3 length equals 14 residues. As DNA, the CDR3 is TGTGCCAGCAGCTTGGACAGGGGTAACTACGAGCAGTACTTC. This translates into CASSLDRGNYEQYF.

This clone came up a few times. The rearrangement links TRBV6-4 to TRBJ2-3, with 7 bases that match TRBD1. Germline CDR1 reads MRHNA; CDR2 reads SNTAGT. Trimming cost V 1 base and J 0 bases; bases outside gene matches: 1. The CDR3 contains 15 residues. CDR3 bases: TGTGCCAGCAGTGACTTGACAGGGAGCACAGATACGCAGTATTTT. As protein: CASSDLTGSTDTQYF.

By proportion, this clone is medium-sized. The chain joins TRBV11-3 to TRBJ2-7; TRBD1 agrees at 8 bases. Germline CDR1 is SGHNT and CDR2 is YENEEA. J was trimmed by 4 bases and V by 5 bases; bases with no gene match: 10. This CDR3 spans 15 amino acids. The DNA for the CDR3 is TGTGCCAGCAGCATTGGGGCAGGGGGCAGGTACGAGCAGTACTTC. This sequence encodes CASSIGAGGRYEQYF. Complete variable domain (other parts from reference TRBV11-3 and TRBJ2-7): EAGVVQSPRYKIIEKKQPVAFWCNPISGHNTLYWYLQNLGQGPELLIRYENEEAVDDSQLPKDRFSAERLKGVDSTLKIQPAELGDSAVYLCASSIGAGGRYEQYFGPGTRLTVT.

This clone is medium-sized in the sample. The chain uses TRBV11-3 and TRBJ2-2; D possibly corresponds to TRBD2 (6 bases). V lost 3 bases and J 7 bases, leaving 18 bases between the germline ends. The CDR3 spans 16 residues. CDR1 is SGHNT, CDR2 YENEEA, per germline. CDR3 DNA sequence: TGTGCCAGCAGCTTGCGGCACATCGGGAGAGGCGGGGAGCTGTTTTTT. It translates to CASSLRHIGRGGELFF.